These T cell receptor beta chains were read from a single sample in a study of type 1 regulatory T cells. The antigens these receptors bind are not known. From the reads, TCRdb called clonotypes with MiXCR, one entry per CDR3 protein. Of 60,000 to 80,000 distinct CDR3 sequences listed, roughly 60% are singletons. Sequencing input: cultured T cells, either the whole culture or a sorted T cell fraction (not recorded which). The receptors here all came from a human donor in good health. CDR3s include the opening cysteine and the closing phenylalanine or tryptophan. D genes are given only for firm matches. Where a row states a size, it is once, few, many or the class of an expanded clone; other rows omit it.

cdr3_nt: TGTGCCAGCAGTGGGATTGGCCTCGAGCAGTACTTC
cdr3_aa: CASSGIGLEQYF
clone_size: few
j_call: TRBJ2-7
cdr3_length: 12
d_call: .
v_call: TRBV27

cdr3_nt: TGCAGTGCTGTCCTGCAGAGGCTGACCTACGAGCAGTACTTC
cdr3_aa: CSAVLQRLTYEQYF
clone_size: .
j_call: TRBJ2-7
cdr3_length: 14
d_call: .
v_call: TRBV20-1

cdr3_nt: TGTGCCAGCGGGACAGGGGTCACAGATACGCAGTATTTT
cdr3_aa: CASGTGVTDTQYF
clone_size: .
j_call: TRBJ2-3
cdr3_length: 13
d_call: TRBD1
v_call: TRBV12-3/TRBV12-4

cdr3_nt: TGTGCCAGCAGTTGGGCCTCGAGAATCACCCAAAACACCATATATTTT
cdr3_aa: CASSWASRITQNTIYF
clone_size: .
j_call: TRBJ1-3
cdr3_length: 16
d_call: .
v_call: TRBV28

cdr3_nt: TGTGCCAGCAGCCCTGGGACTAGCGGGGGCTACAATGAGCAGTTCTTC
cdr3_aa: CASSPGTSGGYNEQFF
clone_size: .
j_call: TRBJ2-1
cdr3_length: 16
d_call: TRBD2
v_call: TRBV11-1

cdr3_nt: TGCGCCAGCAGCCAACCCAGGGAAGGAAGAAACACCATATATTTT
cdr3_aa: CASSQPREGRNTIYF
clone_size: .
j_call: TRBJ1-3
cdr3_length: 15
d_call: .
v_call: TRBV4-1

cdr3_nt: TGCAGTGCTAGAGATGCTCTCGGAAGTGTTCAGACCACGCAGTATTTT
cdr3_aa: CSARDALGSVQTTQYF
clone_size: .
j_call: TRBJ2-3
cdr3_length: 16
d_call: .
v_call: TRBV20-1

cdr3_nt: TGTGCCAGCTCCGGGGGCGGGATCGGCTCCTACAATGAGCAGTTCTTC
cdr3_aa: CASSGGGIGSYNEQFF
clone_size: medium-sized
j_call: TRBJ2-1
cdr3_length: 16
d_call: .
v_call: TRBV18

cdr3_nt: TGCGCCAGCAGCTTGGCGGCAGGGGGACCAAGCCGCTCTGGGGCCAACGTCCTGACTTTC
cdr3_aa: CASSLAAGGPSRSGANVLTF
clone_size: .
j_call: TRBJ2-6
cdr3_length: 20
d_call: TRBD1
v_call: TRBV5-1

cdr3_nt: TGTGCCAGCAGGGAGGGACAGGGGAAACAGCCCCAGCATTTT
cdr3_aa: CASREGQGKQPQHF
clone_size: once
j_call: TRBJ1-5
cdr3_length: 14
d_call: TRBD1
v_call: TRBV6-5

cdr3_nt: TGTGCTAGCAGTTTAAAGGGGGAATACGAGCAGTACTTC
cdr3_aa: CASSLKGEYEQYF
clone_size: .
j_call: TRBJ2-7
cdr3_length: 13
d_call: .
v_call: TRBV12-3/TRBV12-4

cdr3_nt: TGCGCCAGCAGCCAGACTACCCGAGACGGGGAGCTGTTTTTT
cdr3_aa: CASSQTTRDGELFF
clone_size: .
j_call: TRBJ2-2
cdr3_length: 14
d_call: .
v_call: TRBV5-1

cdr3_nt: TGTGCCAGCAGTTCAGGGTTGGCTGAAGCTTTCTTT
cdr3_aa: CASSSGLAEAFF
clone_size: .
j_call: TRBJ1-1
cdr3_length: 12
d_call: .
v_call: TRBV28

cdr3_nt: TGTGCCAGCAGTGAAGCGCACGGCCGACCGCCCCAGCATTTT
cdr3_aa: CASSEAHGRPPQHF
clone_size: few
j_call: TRBJ1-5
cdr3_length: 14
d_call: .
v_call: TRBV2

cdr3_nt: TGTGCCAGCTCACCACCGGGGGCGACTCACCAAGAGACCCAGTACTTC
cdr3_aa: CASSPPGATHQETQYF
clone_size: few
j_call: TRBJ2-5
cdr3_length: 16
d_call: .
v_call: TRBV18

cdr3_nt: TGTGCCAGCTGTCCGGGACTAGCGGGAGAGGGCGGGGAGCTGTTTTTT
cdr3_aa: CASCPGLAGEGGELFF
clone_size: .
j_call: TRBJ2-2
cdr3_length: 16
d_call: TRBD2
v_call: TRBV4-2

cdr3_nt: TGTGCCAGCTCACCAGGGGAAAAGCAGTTCTTC
cdr3_aa: CASSPGEKQFF
clone_size: .
j_call: TRBJ2-1
cdr3_length: 11
d_call: .
v_call: TRBV18

cdr3_nt: TGTGCCATCAGTGAGTTTGACAGGCCAATGAACACTGAAGCTTTCTTT
cdr3_aa: CAISEFDRPMNTEAFF
clone_size: .
j_call: TRBJ1-1
cdr3_length: 16
d_call: .
v_call: TRBV10-3

cdr3_nt: TGTGCCAGCAGCACGACGGGGGTGCAGTACTTC
cdr3_aa: CASSTTGVQYF
clone_size: .
j_call: TRBJ2-7
cdr3_length: 11
d_call: .
v_call: TRBV7-9

cdr3_nt: TGCAGTGCTGCCGGGACAGGGTTCGCAACTAATGAAAAACTGTTTTTT
cdr3_aa: CSAAGTGFATNEKLFF
clone_size: .
j_call: TRBJ1-4
cdr3_length: 16
d_call: TRBD1
v_call: TRBV20-1

cdr3_nt: TGTGCCAGCAGCTTGGGCTCAAGGGCAAACACTGAAGCTTTCTTT
cdr3_aa: CASSLGSRANTEAFF
clone_size: few
j_call: TRBJ1-1
cdr3_length: 15
d_call: .
v_call: TRBV7-2

cdr3_nt: TGCGCCAGCAGCTCACCGGGACTAGCGGGACAGAGCTCCTACAATGAGCAGTTCTTC
cdr3_aa: CASSSPGLAGQSSYNEQFF
clone_size: .
j_call: TRBJ2-1
cdr3_length: 19
d_call: TRBD2
v_call: TRBV4-3

cdr3_nt: TGTGCCAGCAGCCTGGGGACGTCAGATACGCAGTATTTT
cdr3_aa: CASSLGTSDTQYF
clone_size: .
j_call: TRBJ2-3
cdr3_length: 13
d_call: .
v_call: TRBV3-1

cdr3_nt: TGCGCCAGCAGCCAAGATGGGGGGAACTCTGGGGCCAACGTCCTGACTTTC
cdr3_aa: CASSQDGGNSGANVLTF
clone_size: .
j_call: TRBJ2-6
cdr3_length: 17
d_call: .
v_call: TRBV4-1

cdr3_nt: TGTGCCAGCAGCCCGGCCAATGGGGCCAACAACAATGAGCAGTTCTTC
cdr3_aa: CASSPANGANNNEQFF
clone_size: few
j_call: TRBJ2-1
cdr3_length: 16
d_call: .
v_call: TRBV5-4

cdr3_nt: TGTGCCATCAGAGGGACTCCGGAGGGGAACGAGCAGTACTTC
cdr3_aa: CAIRGTPEGNEQYF
clone_size: few
j_call: TRBJ2-7
cdr3_length: 14
d_call: .
v_call: TRBV10-3

cdr3_nt: TGCGCCAGCAGCCAAGATTTTCCGGGGATCACCGGGGAGCTGTTTTTT
cdr3_aa: CASSQDFPGITGELFF
clone_size: .
j_call: TRBJ2-2
cdr3_length: 16
d_call: .
v_call: TRBV4-1

cdr3_nt: TGCAGTGCTATCCGATGGGGGGCGGGCTCCTACAATGAGCAGTTCTTC
cdr3_aa: CSAIRWGAGSYNEQFF
clone_size: .
j_call: TRBJ2-1
cdr3_length: 16
d_call: .
v_call: TRBV20-1

cdr3_nt: TGTGCCATCAGACCCGGCTACACAGATACGCAGTATTTT
cdr3_aa: CAIRPGYTDTQYF
clone_size: few
j_call: TRBJ2-3
cdr3_length: 13
d_call: .
v_call: TRBV10-3

cdr3_nt: TGCAGTGCTAGAGATCCGGGACCTTCTGGGGCCAACGTCCTGACTTTC
cdr3_aa: CSARDPGPSGANVLTF
clone_size: .
j_call: TRBJ2-6
cdr3_length: 16
d_call: .
v_call: TRBV20-1

cdr3_nt: TGTGCCATCAGAGACACGGGAGGCACAGATACGCAGTATTTT
cdr3_aa: CAIRDTGGTDTQYF
clone_size: few
j_call: TRBJ2-3
cdr3_length: 14
d_call: .
v_call: TRBV10-3

cdr3_nt: TGTGCCAGCAGCTCACTATTGGACAGTACAGGCAAAAACATTCAGTACTTC
cdr3_aa: CASSSLLDSTGKNIQYF
clone_size: .
j_call: TRBJ2-4
cdr3_length: 17
d_call: .
v_call: TRBV7-2

cdr3_nt: TGTGCCAGCAGCCAACTTAGCGGGAGCGCTGGTGAGCAGTTCTTC
cdr3_aa: CASSQLSGSAGEQFF
clone_size: .
j_call: TRBJ2-1
cdr3_length: 15
d_call: TRBD2
v_call: TRBV4-2

cdr3_nt: TGCGCCAGCAGCGGAACAGCAGCGAACACTGAAGCTTTCTTT
cdr3_aa: CASSGTAANTEAFF
clone_size: .
j_call: TRBJ1-1
cdr3_length: 14
d_call: .
v_call: TRBV5-1

cdr3_nt: TGTGCCAGCAGCTTAGCTTCACTAGCGGGAATAGGCGGTGAGCAGTTCTTC
cdr3_aa: CASSLASLAGIGGEQFF
clone_size: .
j_call: TRBJ2-1
cdr3_length: 17
d_call: TRBD2
v_call: TRBV7-9

cdr3_nt: TGTGCCAGCAGCCGATTAATCCAGGGGTCCAATTCACCCCTCCACTTT
cdr3_aa: CASSRLIQGSNSPLHF
clone_size: few
j_call: TRBJ1-6
cdr3_length: 16
d_call: .
v_call: TRBV7-9

cdr3_nt: TGTGCCAGCAGCTTAGTTGGGGCAGGCAATAATAATTCACCCCTCCACTTT
cdr3_aa: CASSLVGAGNNNSPLHF
clone_size: .
j_call: TRBJ1-6
cdr3_length: 17
d_call: .
v_call: TRBV7-2

cdr3_nt: TGTGCCAGCAGCCAGATGGCCGGGAACACTGAAGCTTTCTTT
cdr3_aa: CASSQMAGNTEAFF
clone_size: .
j_call: TRBJ1-1
cdr3_length: 14
d_call: .
v_call: TRBV3-1

cdr3_nt: TGTGCCAGCAGAGGGGGACTAGCGGGAGACGAGCAGTTCTTC
cdr3_aa: CASRGGLAGDEQFF
clone_size: .
j_call: TRBJ2-1
cdr3_length: 14
d_call: TRBD2
v_call: TRBV12-3/TRBV12-4

cdr3_nt: TGTGCCAGCAGCCAAGGGTCAGACAATGAAAAACTGTTTTTT
cdr3_aa: CASSQGSDNEKLFF
clone_size: .
j_call: TRBJ1-4
cdr3_length: 14
d_call: .
v_call: TRBV3-1

cdr3_nt: TGCAGTGCTAGAGATTCATGGGTCGGCGAGCAGTACTTC
cdr3_aa: CSARDSWVGEQYF
clone_size: once
j_call: TRBJ2-7
cdr3_length: 13
d_call: .
v_call: TRBV20-1

cdr3_nt: TGCAGTGCGATGACTAGCGGCCCCTCTGGGGCCAACGTCCTGACTTTC
cdr3_aa: CSAMTSGPSGANVLTF
clone_size: few
j_call: TRBJ2-6
cdr3_length: 16
d_call: TRBD2
v_call: TRBV20-1

cdr3_nt: TGTGCCAGCTCACCAAGGGCTACAGATACGCAGTATTTT
cdr3_aa: CASSPRATDTQYF
clone_size: .
j_call: TRBJ2-3
cdr3_length: 13
d_call: .
v_call: TRBV18

cdr3_nt: TGCAGTGAACTAAATAGACTAGCGGGAGTAGGTACGCAGTATTTT
cdr3_aa: CSELNRLAGVGTQYF
clone_size: many
j_call: TRBJ2-3
cdr3_length: 15
d_call: TRBD2
v_call: TRBV20-1

cdr3_nt: TGCGCCAGCACCATACAGGGGGGAGGGGATACGCAGTATTTT
cdr3_aa: CASTIQGGGDTQYF
clone_size: .
j_call: TRBJ2-3
cdr3_length: 14
d_call: .
v_call: TRBV5-1

cdr3_nt: TGCGCCAGCAGCTTTATACCTCGGAGGGACGGCAACAATGAGCAGTTCTTC
cdr3_aa: CASSFIPRRDGNNEQFF
clone_size: .
j_call: TRBJ2-1
cdr3_length: 17
d_call: .
v_call: TRBV5-1

cdr3_nt: TGTGCCAGCAGCGAAAGGGTGGAAAAACTGTTTTTT
cdr3_aa: CASSERVEKLFF
clone_size: .
j_call: TRBJ1-4
cdr3_length: 12
d_call: .
v_call: TRBV5-5

cdr3_nt: TGCAGTGCTAGAACTTGGGGTGGAAACACCATATATTTT
cdr3_aa: CSARTWGGNTIYF
clone_size: .
j_call: TRBJ1-3
cdr3_length: 13
d_call: .
v_call: TRBV20-1

cdr3_nt: TGTGCCAGCAGTTACTCGATTAGGACGGGGGGGACTGAAGCTTTCTTT
cdr3_aa: CASSYSIRTGGTEAFF
clone_size: .
j_call: TRBJ1-1
cdr3_length: 16
d_call: .
v_call: TRBV6-6

cdr3_nt: TGCAGTGCTTGGACTAGCGACACCACAGATACGCAGTATTTT
cdr3_aa: CSAWTSDTTDTQYF
clone_size: once
j_call: TRBJ2-3
cdr3_length: 14
d_call: TRBD2
v_call: TRBV20-1

cdr3_nt: TGCGCCAGCAGCCAAGAGTTCCGTACAGATACGCAGTATTTT
cdr3_aa: CASSQEFRTDTQYF
clone_size: once
j_call: TRBJ2-3
cdr3_length: 14
d_call: .
v_call: TRBV4-1

cdr3_nt: TGCAGTGCTAGTCCTGCATCCTACGAGCAGTACTTC
cdr3_aa: CSASPASYEQYF
clone_size: .
j_call: TRBJ2-7
cdr3_length: 12
d_call: .
v_call: TRBV20-1